The 29 T cell receptor beta chains reported below all come from one sample, sequenced in a study of vaccination and CD4 T cells after COVID-19. Their antigen targets remain unknown. The Oncomine TCR Beta short-read assay generated sequence data from the DNA of cultured CD4+ T cells. TCRdb re-called the PCR reads through MiXCR, storing one row per CDR3 protein. The sample lists 15,000 to 20,000 distinct CDR3 sequences, 51% occurring once. Time point meaning: late sampling 161 to 241 days after vaccination in a few convalescent patients. Documented treatment: roughly 10-day PBMC culture with coronavirus spike peptide pools or control peptides (ViraFEST assay). The source was CD4+ T cells from blood, cultured in vitro, collected about 7 months after SARS-CoV-2 vaccination. The source is a human donor who had recovered from COVID-19.

This rearrangement joins TRBV2 to TRBJ2-5; 9 bases align to TRBD1. Trimming cost V 9 bases and J 1 base; bases outside gene matches: 9. This CDR3 is built from 15 residues. Looked up from germline, CDR1 is SNHLY and CDR2 is FYNNEI. This chain's CDR3 is CASLWDRVFQETQYF. The CDR3 nucleotides are TGTGCCAGTCTGTGGGACAGGGTTTTCCAAGAGACCCAGTACTTC.

The V call is TRBV5-1, the J call TRBJ1-1, with D possibly TRBD1 on 5 matching bases. The CDR3 is 12 residues long. V lost 5 bases and J lost 1, with 6 bases in between. CDR1 is SGHRS, CDR2 YFSETQ, per germline. CDR3 loop: CASSTGNTEAFF. CDR3 nucleotides: TGCGCCAGCAGTACAGGGAACACTGAAGCTTTCTTT.

V usage is TRBV29-1 and J usage is TRBJ1-1; the match to TRBD1 covers 9 bases. The CDR3 is made up of 12 amino acids. CDR1 SQVTM and CDR2 ANQGSEA come from the germline V gene. V lost 6 bases to trimming and J lost 4 bases; unmatched junction nucleotides: 3. This chain's CDR3 is CSVGQGGTEAFF. CDR3 DNA sequence: TGCAGCGTGGGACAGGGCGGCACTGAAGCTTTCTTT.

The chain couples TRBV20-1 to TRBJ2-1; D perhaps matches TRBD2 (5 bases). Trimming shortened V by 3 bases and J by 2 bases, and 11 bases separated the two germline ends. Germline CDR1 DFQATT, CDR2 SNEGSKA (reference sequence). This CDR3 region has 14 residues. CDR3 sequence: CSASTPGAYNEQFF. Written as DNA, the CDR3 is TGCAGTGCTAGCACCCCCGGGGCCTACAATGAGCAGTTCTTC.

This clonotype showed up just a few times. The chain joins TRBV6-5 to TRBJ1-5; a possible D gene is TRBD1 (5 bases). There are 17 residues in the CDR3. Trimming removed 4 bases at V and 4 bases at J, with 20 bases between. The germline V gene encodes CDR1 MNHEY and CDR2 SVGAGI. The CDR3 bases are TGTGCCAGCAGTTCTATCTCACGCCCGGGACGGAATCAGCCCCAGCATTTT. It translates to CASSSISRPGRNQPQHF.

V is TRBV6-1 and J is TRBJ2-1; D is perhaps TRBD1 (5 bases). V was cut by 6 bases and J by 9 bases, with 15 bases left in between. The CDR3 consists of 13 residues. The germline V gene has CDR1 MNHNS and CDR2 SASEGT. The CDR3 nucleotides are TGTGCCAGCAGCAACGCAGGGTATGGTGAGCAGTTCTTC. Amino acids: CASSNAGYGEQFF.

The chain links TRBV7-9 to TRBJ2-5; 8 bases are a match to TRBD2. J gave up 6 bases and V 5 bases, and 8 bases lay outside the gene matches. CDR1 SEHNR and CDR2 FQNEAQ come from the germline V gene (reference sequence). The CDR3 length is 14 residues. CDR3 in DNA: TGTGCCAGCAGCACCGGGGGGGGGCCCAAGACCCAGTACTTC. This translates into CASSTGGGPKTQYF.

This clonotype was counted only a few times. The genes are TRBV15 and TRBJ1-5; no clear D gene. The V gene lost 1 base and the J gene lost 2 bases, with 6 bases spanning the gap. Per germline, CDR1 LNHNV and CDR2 YYDKDF (reference sequence). The CDR3 length is 14 residues. This chain's CDR3 is CATSRVGGNQPQHF. CDR3 coding DNA: TGTGCCACCAGCAGAGTCGGAGGCAATCAGCCCCAGCATTTT.

J is TRBJ1-5 and V is TRBV27; possible D gene TRBD1, 5 bases. CDR1 and CDR2 (germline): MNHEY, SMNVEV (reference sequence). V gave up 9 bases and J gave up 0 bases, with 9 bases separating them. The CDR3 runs to 13 residues. This CDR3 is CASPDSSNQPQHF. The CDR3 DNA is TGTGCCAGTCCTGACAGTAGCAATCAGCCCCAGCATTTT.

This clonotype was detected a few times. This rearrangement joins TRBV6-5 to TRBJ1-1, with 9 positions matching TRBD1. After removal of 0 bases from V and 0 bases from J, the junction contained 5 bases not matched to a gene. Looked up from germline, CDR1 is MNHEY and CDR2 is SVGAGI. This CDR3 is built from 17 residues. The CDR3 loop is CASSYSGTGLMNTEAFF. CDR3 DNA: TGTGCCAGCAGTTACTCCGGGACAGGGTTAATGAACACTGAAGCTTTCTTT.

The chain combines TRBV15 with TRBJ2-7, with 9 bases fitting TRBD2. CDR3 length: 15 residues. Trimming at V came to 0 bases and at J to 4 bases, leaving 4 bases not matched to a gene. Germline CDR1 LNHNV, CDR2 YYDKDF (reference sequence). The CDR3 DNA is TGTGCCACCAGCAGAGACGCGGGAGGGGGGTACGAGCAGTACTTC. It specifies CATSRDAGGGYEQYF.

CDR3 in amino acids: CSASIAGGPDEQYF. CDR3 in DNA: TGCAGTGCTAGTATAGCGGGAGGGCCCGACGAGCAGTACTTC. The chain combines TRBV20-1 with TRBJ2-7, with TRBD2 identical over 11 bases. The CDR3 sequence is 14 residues long. The germline CDR1 and CDR2 sequences are DFQATT and SNEGSKA (reference sequence). The trim removed 3 bases at V and 5 bases at J, leaving 6 bases unmatched.

The V gene is TRBV19, the J gene TRBJ2-3, with D possibly TRBD2 on 6 matching bases. CDR1 and CDR2 from the germline V gene are LNHDA and SQIVND (reference sequence). Trimming removed 7 bases from V and 7 bases from J, with 15 bases in between. The CDR3 sequence is 13 residues long. The CDR3 spells CASNPPGRYTQYF. In DNA, the CDR3 is TGTGCCAGTAACCCCCCGGGGAGGTATACGCAGTATTTT.

The chain combines TRBV11-2 with TRBJ2-3; D possibly uses TRBD1 or TRBD2 (5 bases each). The CDR3 has 14 amino acids. Germline V gene sequence: CDR1 SGHAT, CDR2 FQNNGV. V lost 6 bases to trimming and J lost 5 bases, with 15 bases between them. The CDR3 is CASSFGQRGDTQYF. In DNA, the CDR3 is TGTGCCAGCAGTTTCGGTCAGAGGGGAGATACGCAGTATTTT.

The chain couples TRBV18 to TRBJ2-7; D may correspond to TRBD1 or TRBD2 (5 bases each). V was clipped by 2 bases and J by 6 bases, with 5 bases between them. In germline, CDR1 is KGHSH, CDR2 LQKENI. CDR3 length: 11 amino acids. The CDR3 nucleotides read TGTGCCAGCTCACCAGGGACCGAGCAGTACTTC. Protein: CASSPGTEQYF.

This chain joins TRBV10-3 and TRBJ2-7, with TRBD2 matching 9 bases. CDR1 is ENHRY, CDR2 SYGVKD, per germline. V was pared by 0 bases and J by 0 bases, with 3 bases of the junction left unmatched. The CDR3 has 16 amino acids. The CDR3 loop is CAISESLAGASYEQYF. In nucleotides, the CDR3 is TGTGCCATCAGTGAGTCGTTAGCGGGGGCCTCCTACGAGCAGTACTTC.

The rearrangement uses TRBV7-9 and TRBJ2-1, with D possibly called TRBD1 or TRBD2 (5 bases each). V gave up 3 bases and J gave up 4 bases, with 13 bases separating them. Germline lookup yields CDR1 SEHNR and CDR2 FQNEAQ (reference sequence). The CDR3 covers 15 residues. The CDR3 bases are TGTGCCAGCAGCTTCCAAGGGGAGAATTACAATGAGCAGTTCTTC. This translates into CASSFQGENYNEQFF.

The chain links TRBV5-4 to TRBJ1-6, with 7 bases aligning to TRBD1. Germline V gene sequence: CDR1 SGHNT, CDR2 YYREEE (reference sequence). The CDR3 contains 15 residues. The junction had 8 bases not matched to a gene; V was cut back by 4 bases and J by 7 bases. For the CDR3, the DNA is TGTGCCAGCAGCACCCGACAGGGCTCCAATTCACCCCTCCACTTT. Protein product: CASSTRQGSNSPLHF.

This clonotype has only a few counts. This sequence joins TRBV7-6 and TRBJ2-3; D is undetermined. The length of the CDR3 is 12 residues. With 0 bases removed from V and 4 bases from J, the gap between germline ends came to 2 bases. Germline loops: CDR1 SGHVS, CDR2 FNYEAQ. This CDR3 is CASSLAADTQYF. The CDR3 DNA is TGTGCCAGCAGCTTAGCTGCAGATACGCAGTATTTT.

This rearrangement joins TRBV2 to TRBJ2-5, with TRBD2 identical over 13 bases. CDR1 is SNHLY, CDR2 FYNNEI, per germline. V was clipped by 5 bases and J by 2 bases; unmatched bases: 2. This CDR3 contains 15 residues. CDR3 in DNA: TGTGCCAGCAGTCGGACTAGCGGGGGACAAGAGACCCAGTACTTC. It translates to CASSRTSGGQETQYF.

This chain connects TRBV5-4 to TRBJ1-2; D ambiguous. From germline, CDR1 is SGHNT and CDR2 YYREEE (reference sequence). The CDR3 is 16 residues long. V was clipped by 0 bases and J by 0 bases, with 12 bases between them. In DNA form, the CDR3 reads TGTGCCAGCAGCTTGGGCTCAGGTTCGACTAACTATGGCTACACCTTC. It codes for CASSLGSGSTNYGYTF. Full variable domain (rest looked up from reference TRBV5-4 and TRBJ1-2): ETGVTQSPTHLIKTRGQQVTLRCSSQSGHNTVSWYQQALGQGPQFIFQYYREEENGRGNFPPRFSGLQFPNYSSELNVNALELDDSALYLCASSLGSGSTNYGYTFGSGTRLTVV.

The CDR3: CASSEKGQNTEAFF. The CDR3 DNA reads as TGTGCCAGCAGTGAAAAGGGACAGAACACTGAAGCTTTCTTT. The V and J genes are TRBV2 and TRBJ1-1; perhaps TRBD1 as D (6 bases). V was shortened by 2 bases and J by 1 base, with 8 bases between the two germline ends. The CDR3 contains 14 residues. Looked up from germline, CDR1 is SNHLY and CDR2 is FYNNEI.

This clonotype was seen only a few times. This chain joins TRBV6-4 and TRBJ1-1; D is uncertain. This CDR3 region has 11 residues. V gave up 10 bases and J gave up 6 bases, with 12 bases separating them. Germline assignment: CDR1 MRHNA and CDR2 SNTAGT. CDR3 sequence (DNA): TGTGCCACAAGACGAGGAGCTGAAGCTTTCTTT. This sequence encodes CATRRGAEAFF.

The rearrangement links TRBV7-3 to TRBJ2-5; 8 positions agree with TRBD1. CDR1 is SGHTA and CDR2 is FQGTGA in the germline V gene. V dropped 2 bases and J dropped 1; count of bases not matched to a gene: 3. This CDR3 contains 15 residues. The CDR3 DNA sequence: TGTGCCAGCAGCTTATTCGGACAGGGCCAAGAGACCCAGTACTTC. Protein sequence: CASSLFGQGQETQYF.

This clonotype was seen only a few times. The chain has TRBV20-1 and TRBJ1-1, with D unclear. This CDR3 is 11 amino acids long. V was trimmed by 6 bases and J by 2 bases, leaving 7 bases between them. Per the germline V gene, CDR1 is DFQATT and CDR2 is SNEGSKA (reference sequence). This CDR3 reads CSADSNTEAFF. The CDR3 nucleotides are TGCAGTGCAGATAGTAACACTGAAGCTTTCTTT.

This chain uses TRBV7-2 with TRBJ2-1, with 12 bases lining up with TRBD2. This CDR3 comprises 14 residues. CDR1 SGHTA and CDR2 FQGNSA come from the germline V gene. With 3 bases clipped from V and 9 bases from J, the junction kept 3 bases outside the gene matches. The chain's CDR3 is CASSFGLAGPEQFF. The CDR3 coding sequence is TGTGCCAGCAGCTTCGGACTAGCGGGACCTGAGCAGTTCTTC.

There are a few counts of this clonotype. The gene calls are TRBV20-1 and TRBJ2-5; D is uncertain. The CDR3 is 14 amino acids. CDR1 is DFQATT, CDR2 SNEGSKA, per germline (reference sequence). V was trimmed by 1 base and J by 5 bases, leaving 14 bases between them. The CDR3 loop reads CSARGTPDVETQYF. As DNA, the CDR3 is TGCAGTGCTAGAGGAACCCCGGACGTGGAGACCCAGTACTTC.

This sequence joins TRBV6-1 and TRBJ2-7; D might be TRBD1 (5 bases). Deletions cut 7 bases from V and 0 bases from J, with 13 bases between. Germline lookup yields CDR1 MNHNS and CDR2 SASEGT. The CDR3 spans 14 residues. In DNA form, the CDR3 reads TGTGCCAGCATGTGGGGCTGGGGCTCCTACGAGCAGTACTTC. Translated, it gives CASMWGWGSYEQYF.

This clonotype was detected a few times. The genes are TRBV7-2 and TRBJ1-6, with a weak D call TRBD1 (5 bases). The V end lost 0 bases, the J end lost 8 bases, and 11 bases lay between the germline ends. The CDR3 has 15 residues. Looked up from germline, CDR1 is SGHTA and CDR2 is FQGNSA. CDR3 sequence (DNA): TGTGCCAGCAGCTTAGCGGGGACGGAGGATTCACCCCTCCACTTT. The encoded protein is CASSLAGTEDSPLHF.